The clone carrying this T cell receptor beta chain has just one count. The data are from a study of blood T cell repertoires in COVID-19. About the study: Sources were T cells, B-cell-depleted T cells, or PBMCs; the material itself was cDNA or gDNA.

As originally analysed: Amplification with reference gene primers provided the estimates of nucleated cell counts. Only in-frame clones appear in the TCRdb table, and some are missing; sequencing was by immunoSEQ multiplex PCR. V and J calls and clone size follow that table, whereas D and trimming were derived from the DNA. The repertoire holds more than 95,000 clones, with less than 95% as singletons. This CDR3 spans 12 amino acids. V gave up 3 bases and J gave up 7 bases; unmatched junction bases: 2. Germline V CDR1 and CDR2: SGHVS, FQNEAQ. This chain uses TRBV7-8 with TRBJ1-2, with 7 positions matching TRBD1. The specimen sequenced was peripheral blood. This TCR was sampled from a human donor with active COVID-19. The donor label of this sample is uncertain. The CDR3 protein is CASSFGQAGYTF. As DNA, the CDR3 is TGTGCCAGCAGCTTCGGACAGGCTGGCTACACCTTC.